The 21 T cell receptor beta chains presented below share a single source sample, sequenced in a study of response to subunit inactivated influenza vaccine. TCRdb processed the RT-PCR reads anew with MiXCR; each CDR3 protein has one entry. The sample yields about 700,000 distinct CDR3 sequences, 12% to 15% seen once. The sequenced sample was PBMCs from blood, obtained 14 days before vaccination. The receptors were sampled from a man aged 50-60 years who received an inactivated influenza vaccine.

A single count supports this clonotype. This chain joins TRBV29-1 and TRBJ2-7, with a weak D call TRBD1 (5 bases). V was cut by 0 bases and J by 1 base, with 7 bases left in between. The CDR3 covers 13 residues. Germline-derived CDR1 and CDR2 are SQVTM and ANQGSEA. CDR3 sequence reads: CSVEDRVSYEQYF. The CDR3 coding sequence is TGCAGCGTTGAAGACAGGGTTTCCTACGAGCAGTACTTC.

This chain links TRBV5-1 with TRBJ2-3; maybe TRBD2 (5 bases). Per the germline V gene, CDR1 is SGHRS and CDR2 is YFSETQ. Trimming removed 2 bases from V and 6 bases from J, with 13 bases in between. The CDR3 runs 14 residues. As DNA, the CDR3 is TGCGCCAGCAGCTTAGAGGGCACCCTGGATACGCAGTATTTT. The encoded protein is CASSLEGTLDTQYF.

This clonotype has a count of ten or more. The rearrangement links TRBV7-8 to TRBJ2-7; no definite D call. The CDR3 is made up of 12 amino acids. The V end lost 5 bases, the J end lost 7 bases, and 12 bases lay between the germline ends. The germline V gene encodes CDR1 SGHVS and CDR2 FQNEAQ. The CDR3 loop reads CASSRWVGEQYF. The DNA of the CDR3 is TGTGCCAGCAGCCGCTGGGTTGGGGAGCAGTACTTC.

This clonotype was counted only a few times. CDR3 amino acids: CASKGLAGAADTQYF. For the CDR3, the DNA is TGTGCCAGCAAAGGACTAGCGGGCGCAGCAGATACGCAGTATTTT. The chain uses TRBV6-1 and TRBJ2-3; 11 nucleotides align to TRBD2. This CDR3 is built from 15 residues. The germline V gene has CDR1 MNHNS and CDR2 SASEGT. V lost 7 bases and J lost 4; bases outside the gene matches: 7.

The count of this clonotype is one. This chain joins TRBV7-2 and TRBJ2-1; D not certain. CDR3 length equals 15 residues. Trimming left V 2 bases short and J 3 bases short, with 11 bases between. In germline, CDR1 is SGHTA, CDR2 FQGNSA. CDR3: CASSLSRTNYNEQFF. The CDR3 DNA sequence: TGTGCCAGCAGCTTATCCCGGACCAACTACAATGAGCAGTTCTTC.

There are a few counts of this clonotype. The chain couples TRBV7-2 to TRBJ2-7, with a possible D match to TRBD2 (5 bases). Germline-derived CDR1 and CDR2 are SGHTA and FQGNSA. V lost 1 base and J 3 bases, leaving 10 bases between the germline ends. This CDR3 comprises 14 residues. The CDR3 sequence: CASSLETGNYEQYF. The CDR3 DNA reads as TGTGCCAGCAGCTTAGAAACCGGGAACTACGAGCAGTACTTC.

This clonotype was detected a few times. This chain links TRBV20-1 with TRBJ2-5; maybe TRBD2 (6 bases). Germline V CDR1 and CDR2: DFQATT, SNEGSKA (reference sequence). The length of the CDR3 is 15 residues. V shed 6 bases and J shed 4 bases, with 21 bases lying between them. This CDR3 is CSAPLEGGKVETQYF. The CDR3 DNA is TGCAGTGCCCCTCTAGAAGGAGGGAAAGTAGAGACCCAGTACTTC.

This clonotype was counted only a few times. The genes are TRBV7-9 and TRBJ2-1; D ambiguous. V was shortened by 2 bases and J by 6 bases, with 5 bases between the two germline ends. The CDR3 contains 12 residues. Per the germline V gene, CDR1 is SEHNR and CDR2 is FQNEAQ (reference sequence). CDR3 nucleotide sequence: TGTGCCAGCAGCTTACTCCTCAATGAGCAGTTCTTC. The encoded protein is CASSLLLNEQFF.

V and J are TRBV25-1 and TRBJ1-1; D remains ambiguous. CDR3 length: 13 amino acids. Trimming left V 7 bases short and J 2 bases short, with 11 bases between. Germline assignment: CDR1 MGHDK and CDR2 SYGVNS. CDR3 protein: CASTAVGNTEAFF. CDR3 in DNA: TGTGCCAGCACCGCGGTGGGTAACACTGAAGCTTTCTTT. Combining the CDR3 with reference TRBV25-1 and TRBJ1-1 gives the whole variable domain EADIYQTPRYLVIGTGKKITLECSQTMGHDKMYWYQQDPGMELHLIHYSYGVNSTEKGDLSSESTVSRIRTEHFPLTLESARPSHTSQYLCASTAVGNTEAFFGQGTRLTVV.

In DNA form, the CDR3 reads TGCAGCGTTGAAGATACGGCTAGCGGTTCCTACGAGCAGTACTTC. Protein: CSVEDTASGSYEQYF. The chain carries TRBV29-1 and TRBJ2-7; 7 bases map to TRBD2. The CDR3 sequence is 15 residues long. The J segment lost 1 base and the V segment lost 0 bases, leaving 6 bases of the junction unmatched. The V gene's germline CDR1 is SQVTM and CDR2 ANQGSEA.

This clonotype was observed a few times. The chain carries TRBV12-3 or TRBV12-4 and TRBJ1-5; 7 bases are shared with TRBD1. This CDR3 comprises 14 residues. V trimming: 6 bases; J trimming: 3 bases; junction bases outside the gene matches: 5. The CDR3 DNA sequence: TGTGCCAGCAGCCAGGGACAGCCCAATCAGCCCCAGCATTTT. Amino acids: CASSQGQPNQPQHF.

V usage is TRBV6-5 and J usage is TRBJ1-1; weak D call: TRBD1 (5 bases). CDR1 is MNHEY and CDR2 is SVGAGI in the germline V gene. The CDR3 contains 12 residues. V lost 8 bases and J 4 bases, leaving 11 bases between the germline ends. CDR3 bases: TGTGCCAGCTCCAGGGTGGGCACTGAAGCTTTCTTT. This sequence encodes CASSRVGTEAFF.

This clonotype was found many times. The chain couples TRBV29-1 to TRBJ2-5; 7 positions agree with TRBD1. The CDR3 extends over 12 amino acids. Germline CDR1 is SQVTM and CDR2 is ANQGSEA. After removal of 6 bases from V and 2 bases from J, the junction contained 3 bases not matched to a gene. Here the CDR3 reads CSVDRRQETQYF. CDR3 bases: TGCAGCGTGGACAGGAGACAAGAGACCCAGTACTTC.

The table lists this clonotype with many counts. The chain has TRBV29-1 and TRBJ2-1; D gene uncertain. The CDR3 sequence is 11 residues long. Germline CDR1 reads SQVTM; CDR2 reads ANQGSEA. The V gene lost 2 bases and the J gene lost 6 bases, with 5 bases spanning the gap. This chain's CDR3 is CSVERVNEQFF. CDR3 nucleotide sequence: TGCAGCGTTGAAAGAGTCAATGAGCAGTTCTTC.

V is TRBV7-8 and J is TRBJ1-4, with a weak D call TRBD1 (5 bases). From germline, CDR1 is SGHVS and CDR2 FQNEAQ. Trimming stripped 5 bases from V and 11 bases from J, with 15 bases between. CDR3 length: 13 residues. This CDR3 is CASSVRVLHKLFF. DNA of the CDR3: TGTGCCAGCAGCGTCAGGGTGTTGCATAAACTGTTTTTT.

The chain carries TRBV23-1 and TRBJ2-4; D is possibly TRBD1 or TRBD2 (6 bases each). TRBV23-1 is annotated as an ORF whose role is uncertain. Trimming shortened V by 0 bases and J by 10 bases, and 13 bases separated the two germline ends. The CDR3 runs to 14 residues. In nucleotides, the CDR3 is TGCGCCAGCAGTCAATCGGGTCTAGGGGGGATTCAGTACTTC. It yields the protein CASSQSGLGGIQYF.

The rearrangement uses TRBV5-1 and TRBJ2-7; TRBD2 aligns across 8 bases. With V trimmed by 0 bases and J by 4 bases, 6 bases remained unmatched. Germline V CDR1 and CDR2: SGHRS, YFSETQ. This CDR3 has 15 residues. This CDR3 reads CASSLGGLARYEQYF. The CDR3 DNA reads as TGCGCCAGCAGCTTGGGAGGACTAGCTAGGTACGAGCAGTACTTC.

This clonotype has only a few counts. As DNA, the CDR3 is TGTGCCACCTCGTTAACAGTGTCGGATTCACCCCTCCACTTT. This sequence encodes CATSLTVSDSPLHF. The rearrangement links TRBV10-3 to TRBJ1-6; D ambiguous. This CDR3 spans 14 amino acids. Trimming pared 10 bases from V and 8 bases from J, leaving 18 bases between. Germline assignment: CDR1 ENHRY and CDR2 SYGVKD.

The CDR3 bases are TGCAGCGTTGGTGTCCGACAGGGTATCAATGAGCAGTTCTTC. Translated: CSVGVRQGINEQFF. The rearrangement uses TRBV29-1 and TRBJ2-1, with 7 bases matching TRBD1. This CDR3 contains 14 residues. Trimming at V came to 4 bases and at J to 6 bases, leaving 9 bases not matched to a gene. Germline loops: CDR1 SQVTM, CDR2 ANQGSEA.

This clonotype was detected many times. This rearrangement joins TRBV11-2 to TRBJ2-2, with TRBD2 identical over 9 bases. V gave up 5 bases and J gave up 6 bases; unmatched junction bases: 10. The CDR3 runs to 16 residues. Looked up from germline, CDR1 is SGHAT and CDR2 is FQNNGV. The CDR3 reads CASSPLRAGGPGELFF. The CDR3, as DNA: TGTGCCAGCAGCCCCCTAAGAGCGGGGGGTCCCGGGGAGCTGTTTTTT.

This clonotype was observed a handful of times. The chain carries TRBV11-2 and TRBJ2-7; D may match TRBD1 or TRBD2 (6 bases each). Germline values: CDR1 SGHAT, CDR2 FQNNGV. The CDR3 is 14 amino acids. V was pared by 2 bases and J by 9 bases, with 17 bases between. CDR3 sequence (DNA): TGTGCCAGCAGCTTATTCGGGGGCAGGGCGAGGCAGTACTTC. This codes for CASSLFGGRARQYF.